This T cell receptor beta chain was observed in a study of blood T cell repertoires in COVID-19. Turning to the study itself: COVID-19 samples, acute and convalescent, were from the United States, Italy and Spain. T cells, B-cell-depleted T cells, or PBMCs supplied cDNA or gDNA.

The CDR3 loop spans 15 amino acids. Germline V gene lookup returns CDR1 SGHRS and CDR2 YFSETQ. J gave up 4 bases and V 4 bases, and 5 bases lay outside the gene matches. In its sample, this clone was seen a few times. Original processing methods: For nucleated cells, counts were estimated from reference gene primer amplification. TCRdb's table, derived via immunoSEQ multiplex PCR, lists solely in-frame clones and lacks some. V, J and clone size derive from that table, while D and trimming were established from the DNA sequence. Here the sample spans roughly 110,000 clones, around nine tenths being singletons.

The rearrangement links TRBV5-1 to TRBJ2-1; 10 positions match TRBD2. The sample taken for sequencing was peripheral blood. This sequence originates from a woman aged 70 to 79 who had recovered from COVID-19. CDR3 nucleotides: TGCGCCAGCAGCCCCTTAGCGGGGGGATACAATGAGCAGTTCTTC. This translates into CASSPLAGGYNEQFF.